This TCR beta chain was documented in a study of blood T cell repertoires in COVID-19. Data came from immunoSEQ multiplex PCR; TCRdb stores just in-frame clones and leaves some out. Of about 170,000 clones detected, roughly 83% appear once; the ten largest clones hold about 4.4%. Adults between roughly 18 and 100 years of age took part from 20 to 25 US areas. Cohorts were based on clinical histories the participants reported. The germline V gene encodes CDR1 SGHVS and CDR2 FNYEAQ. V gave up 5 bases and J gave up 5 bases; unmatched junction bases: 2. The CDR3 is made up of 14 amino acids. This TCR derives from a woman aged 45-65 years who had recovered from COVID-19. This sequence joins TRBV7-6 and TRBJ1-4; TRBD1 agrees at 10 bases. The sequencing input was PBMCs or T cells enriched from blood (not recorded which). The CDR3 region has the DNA TGTGCCAGCAGCATGGACAGGGGGAATGAAAAACTGTTTTTT. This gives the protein CASSMDRGNEKLFF. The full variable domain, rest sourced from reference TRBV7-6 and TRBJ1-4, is GAGVSQSPRYKVTKRGQDVALRCDPISGHVSLYWYRQALGQGPEFLTYFNYEAQQDKSGLPNDRFSAERPEGSISTLTIQRTEQRDSAMYRCASSMDRGNEKLFFGSGTQLSVL.